The 20 T cell receptor beta chains given below trace back to one sample, sequenced in a study of T cell repertoires in cytomegalovirus infection. TCRdb analysed the reads with MiXCR anew, one entry per CDR3 protein. The sample carries approximately 990,000 distinct CDR3 sequences, roughly a third recorded once. Their antigens are not known. Sequenced here: cultured CD8+ T cells from PBMCs, sampled from culture after CMV antigen stimulation. The receptors were gathered from a human donor in good health (CMV status not recorded). Some clones in this sample may be carry-over from other donors' samples.

This clonotype was found a few times. The chain carries TRBV6-5 and TRBJ2-7, with D perhaps matching TRBD1 (5 bases). Germline loops: CDR1 MNHEY, CDR2 SVGAGI. The germline V and J ends were trimmed by 5 bases and 0 bases, with 14 bases remaining between them. The CDR3 covers 15 residues. As DNA, the CDR3 is TGTGCCAGCAGTAGGGGTAGCCCGAGCTCCTACGAGCAGTACTTC. Protein: CASSRGSPSSYEQYF.

V and J are TRBV3-1 and TRBJ2-7; D is perhaps TRBD1 or TRBD2 (6 bases each). V was pared by 4 bases and J by 3 bases, with 16 bases between. CDR3 length: 15 residues. Per germline, CDR1 LGHDT and CDR2 YNNKEL (reference sequence). CDR3 protein: CASSLGFGGGYEQYF. The CDR3 region has the DNA TGTGCCAGCAGCCTGGGTTTCGGGGGCGGCTACGAGCAGTACTTC.

The rearrangement uses TRBV6-5 and TRBJ1-6, with 7 bases that match TRBD1. This CDR3 has 14 amino acids. Trimming removed 6 bases from V and 4 bases from J; junction bases left unmatched: 3. The V gene's germline CDR1 is MNHEY and CDR2 SVGAGI. The CDR3 region has the DNA TGTGCCAGCAGCGAGACAGGGTATAATTCACCCCTCCACTTT. It translates to CASSETGYNSPLHF.

This clonotype was seen at least ten times. The chain joins TRBV7-6 to TRBJ2-3; D is ambiguous. The V and J ends lost 1 base and 2 bases respectively, with 10 bases between them. CDR3 length: 15 residues. The germline V gene encodes CDR1 SGHVS and CDR2 FNYEAQ. The CDR3 DNA is TGTGCCAGCAGCTTAGATCGCACTATCACAGATACGCAGTATTTT. The encoded protein is CASSLDRTITDTQYF.

The rearrangement joins TRBV9 to TRBJ1-1; 10 bases fit TRBD1. The germline V gene encodes CDR1 SGDLS and CDR2 YYNGEE. Trimming removed 0 bases from V and 4 bases from J; junction bases left unmatched: 3. The CDR3 totals 15 residues. CDR3 nucleotide sequence: TGTGCCAGCAGCGTAGCTGGGACAGGGGTCACTGAAGCTTTCTTT. This gives the protein CASSVAGTGVTEAFF.

With regard to this clonotype: Possible read error: a much larger clone is one base away. This CDR3 reads CASSPLARIEQYF. The CDR3 DNA is TGTGCCAGCAGTCCACTGGCCAGGATAGAGCAGTACTTC. The chain combines TRBV12-3 or TRBV12-4 with TRBJ2-7; D is unresolved. The CDR3 is made up of 13 amino acids. Trimming cost V 5 bases and J 7 bases, with 15 bases left between them.

This clonotype was recorded at least ten times. The chain joins TRBV5-5 to TRBJ1-1; D uncertain. The CDR3 consists of 15 residues. CDR1 is SGHKS and CDR2 is YYEKEE in the germline V gene (reference sequence). Trimming cost V 4 bases and J 5 bases, with 18 bases left between them. This chain's CDR3 is CASSLQSIFGTEAFF. CDR3 nucleotides: TGTGCCAGCAGCCTACAAAGCATATTTGGAACTGAAGCTTTCTTT.

The chain combines TRBV25-1 with TRBJ1-2, with unresolved D. Trimming removed 7 bases from V and 3 bases from J, with 15 bases in between. The CDR3 contains 14 residues. The germline V gene encodes CDR1 MGHDK and CDR2 SYGVNS. This CDR3 reads CASTAQSGYYGYTF. CDR3 sequence (DNA): TGTGCCAGCACCGCTCAGTCGGGTTACTATGGCTACACCTTC.

This clonotype was seen a few times. The chain employs TRBV27 and TRBJ2-7; D remains unclear. CDR3 length: 15 amino acids. Germline V gives CDR1 MNHEY, CDR2 SMNVEV (reference sequence). Trimming stripped 5 bases from V and 3 bases from J, with 17 bases between. CDR3 protein: CASSPSGGPGYEQYV. CDR3 bases: TGTGCCAGCAGTCCCTCTGGTGGCCCGGGCTACGAGCAGTACGTC.

The chain links TRBV24-1 to TRBJ2-2, with 8 bases matching TRBD1. The V and J ends lost 5 bases and 4 bases, in that order; junction bases with no gene match: 8. Germline V CDR1 and CDR2: KGHDR, SFDVKD. The CDR3 loop spans 16 amino acids. The DNA for the CDR3 is TGTGCCACCAGTGGTTCCAGGACAGGGATCACCGGGGAGCTGTTTTTT. Protein: CATSGSRTGITGELFF.

This clonotype was seen a few times. The chain's CDR3 is CAISVGSSFDNEQFF. The CDR3 DNA is TGTGCCATCAGTGTCGGGAGTTCGTTCGATAATGAGCAGTTCTTC. The V call is TRBV10-3, the J call TRBJ2-1, with D possibly being TRBD2 (6 bases). The CDR3 is 15 residues long. Looked up from germline, CDR1 is ENHRY and CDR2 is SYGVKD. The V end was cut by 4 bases, the J end by 7 bases, with 17 bases between.

There are a few counts of this clonotype. V is TRBV7-6 and J is TRBJ2-1, with 8 positions matching TRBD2. The germline CDR1 and CDR2 sequences are SGHVS and FNYEAQ. The ends lost 3 bases at V and 3 bases at J; junction bases unmatched: 10. CDR3 length equals 17 residues. The CDR3 protein is CASSLSQRGLHYNEQFF. DNA for the CDR3: TGTGCCAGCAGCTTGAGTCAGCGGGGGCTCCACTACAATGAGCAGTTCTTC. The variable domain in full, completed from reference TRBV7-6 and TRBJ2-1, reads GAGVSQSPRYKVTKRGQDVALRCDPISGHVSLYWYRQALGQGPEFLTYFNYEAQQDKSGLPNDRFSAERPEGSISTLTIQRTEQRDSAMYRCASSLSQRGLHYNEQFFGPGTRLTVL.

The V call is TRBV6-4, the J call TRBJ1-5; tentatively, D is TRBD1 (5 bases). The ends were cut back, 0 bases at V and 7 bases at J, with 7 bases in the middle. Germline V gives CDR1 MRHNA, CDR2 SNTAGT. CDR3 length: 13 amino acids. CDR3 sequence: CASSDSKGQPQHF. CDR3 coding DNA: TGTGCCAGCAGTGACTCCAAGGGGCAGCCCCAGCATTTT.

This clonotype was found many times. The CDR3 region has the DNA TGTGCCAGCAGTTTAGCGCAGGGGGTGTCGGGCAATCAGCCCCAGCATTTT. Its translation is CASSLAQGVSGNQPQHF. The gene calls are TRBV12-3 or TRBV12-4 and TRBJ1-5; TRBD1 agrees at 7 bases. The CDR3 has 17 amino acids. Losses at the gene ends were 0 bases for V and 2 bases for J; bases not matched to a gene: 7.

This clonotype was detected only a few times. The rearrangement joins TRBV12-5 to TRBJ1-2; 8 nucleotides align to TRBD1. The junction had 22 bases not matched to a gene; V was cut back by 6 bases and J by 4 bases. The CDR3 sequence is 19 residues long. From germline, CDR1 is LGHNT and CDR2 FRNRAP. The CDR3 sequence is CASGFSLPGQANISYGYTF. DNA of the CDR3: TGTGCTAGTGGATTTTCGTTACCGGGACAGGCAAACATCAGCTATGGCTACACCTTC.

This clonotype was recorded a few times. The V call is TRBV5-1, the J call TRBJ2-7; TRBD2 agrees at 11 bases. This CDR3 contains 14 residues. J was trimmed by 4 bases and V by 3 bases; bases with no gene match: 3. Germline CDR1 reads SGHRS; CDR2 reads YFSETQ. Here the CDR3 reads CASSWGTSGYEQYF. The CDR3 bases are TGCGCCAGCAGCTGGGGGACTAGCGGATACGAGCAGTACTTC.

This chain connects TRBV4-1 to TRBJ2-1; D possibly uses TRBD1 or TRBD2 (7 bases each). The length of the CDR3 is 17 residues. Germline CDR1 MGHRA, CDR2 YSYEKL. Deletions cut 0 bases from V and 12 bases from J, with 24 bases between. Written as DNA, the CDR3 is TGCGCCAGCAGCCAAGATCCAGGGGAGGGGGCCACAAAGGGGCAGTTCTTC. This sequence encodes CASSQDPGEGATKGQFF.

This clonotype has a count of ten or more. This sequence joins TRBV7-2 and TRBJ1-5; D remains unclear. Germline V gene data show CDR1 as SGHTA and CDR2 as FQGNSA. This CDR3 contains 16 residues. The germline V and J ends were trimmed by 1 base and 3 bases, with 13 bases remaining between them. The CDR3: CASSLVISPDNQPQHF. CDR3 DNA sequence: TGTGCCAGCAGCTTAGTTATCAGCCCAGACAATCAGCCCCAGCATTTT.

The V call is TRBV10-3, the J call TRBJ2-7; D is possibly TRBD1 (6 bases). Per germline, CDR1 ENHRY and CDR2 SYGVKD. This CDR3 is 12 amino acids long. With 3 bases removed from V and 5 bases from J, the gap between germline ends came to 8 bases. The CDR3: CAISDWTDEQYF. CDR3 DNA sequence: TGTGCCATCAGTGACTGGACAGACGAGCAGTACTTC.

The chain has TRBV25-1 and TRBJ1-4; D is unclear. The CDR3 consists of 16 residues. From germline, CDR1 is MGHDK and CDR2 SYGVNS. Trimming cost V 0 bases and J 7 bases, with 15 bases left between them. Here the CDR3 reads CASSEYLNGVSEKLFF. The DNA of the CDR3 is TGTGCCAGCAGTGAATATCTAAACGGTGTTAGTGAAAAACTGTTTTTT. The full variable domain, rest sourced from reference TRBV25-1 and TRBJ1-4, is EADIYQTPRYLVIGTGKKITLECSQTMGHDKMYWYQQDPGMELHLIHYSYGVNSTEKGDLSSESTVSRIRTEHFPLTLESARPSHTSQYLCASSEYLNGVSEKLFFGSGTQLSVL.